The 29 T cell receptor beta chains below come from one sample, sequenced in a study of T cell repertoires in cytomegalovirus infection. TCRdb fed the reads into MiXCR, producing one record per CDR3 protein. Altogether roughly 500,000 distinct CDR3 sequences are present, around 11% being singletons, with the ten largest covering roughly a tenth. Sequenced sample: PBMCs. Receptors were obtained from a human donor in good health (CMV status not recorded). Some clones in this sample may be carry-over from other donors' samples.

This clonotype was counted at least ten times. For the CDR3, the DNA is TGTGCCAGCACATCGCAGGCCGGGGGAGGCTACACCTTC. Encoded protein: CASTSQAGGGYTF. The rearrangement links TRBV6-2 or TRBV6-3 to TRBJ1-2, with a weak D call TRBD1 (5 bases). Trimming shortened V by 7 bases and J by 8 bases, and 17 bases separated the two germline ends. The CDR3 covers 13 residues. CDR1 is MNHEY, CDR2 SVGEGT, per germline.

This clonotype appeared many times. The V gene is TRBV7-2, the J gene TRBJ2-2; no definite D call. V lost 3 bases and J lost 1, with 12 bases in between. The germline V gene has CDR1 SGHTA and CDR2 FQGNSA. This CDR3 is built from 16 residues. The CDR3 loop is CASSFHRMGNTGELFF. Written as DNA, the CDR3 is TGTGCCAGCAGCTTCCACAGAATGGGGAACACCGGGGAGCTGTTTTTT.

This clonotype was observed many times. V is TRBV7-6 and J is TRBJ2-1, with 11 bases aligning to TRBD2. The junction had 5 bases not matched to a gene; V was cut back by 8 bases and J by 8 bases. Germline V gene lookup returns CDR1 SGHVS and CDR2 FNYEAQ. This CDR3 is 13 amino acids long. The CDR3 region has the DNA TGTGCCAGCTTAGCGGGGGGGAGGGATGAGCAGTTCTTC. Its translation is CASLAGGRDEQFF.

This clonotype was seen only a few times. V usage is TRBV6-1 and J usage is TRBJ2-3; no definite D call. Per germline, CDR1 MNHNS and CDR2 SASEGT. Trimming took off 1 base at V and 1 base at J, with 12 bases between the two ends. This CDR3 comprises 16 residues. CDR3: CASSEGPSDGTDTQYF. In DNA, the CDR3 is TGTGCCAGCAGTGAAGGTCCTTCTGACGGCACAGATACGCAGTATTTT.

Concerning this clonotype itself: Compared with germline, one end of the junction differs, possibly owing to a read error. This rearrangement joins TRBV7-2 to TRBJ2-4; tentatively, D is TRBD1 (6 bases). Per the germline V gene, CDR1 is SGHTA and CDR2 is FQGNSA. The CDR3 spans 16 residues. CDR3 DNA sequence: TGTGCCAGCAGCTTTAGCCAGGACAGACCCAAAAATATTCAGAACTTC. Encoded protein: CASSFSQDRPKNIQNF.

V gene TRBV27 combines with J gene TRBJ2-1; D is possibly TRBD2 (6 bases). V lost 5 bases and J lost 3, with 17 bases in between. CDR3 length equals 16 residues. In germline, CDR1 is MNHEY, CDR2 SMNVEV (reference sequence). CDR3 residues: CASSPLRESYYNEQFF. CDR3 nucleotide sequence: TGTGCCAGCAGTCCCCTCCGGGAGAGCTACTACAATGAGCAGTTCTTC.

The chain uses TRBV20-1 and TRBJ2-4, with 8 bases fitting TRBD1. Per the germline V gene, CDR1 is DFQATT and CDR2 is SNEGSKA (reference sequence). The J segment lost 6 bases and the V segment lost 1 base, leaving 5 bases of the junction unmatched. CDR3 length: 14 residues. In DNA, the CDR3 is TGCAGTGCTAGAGTAACAGGGGGATTAAACATTCAGTACTTC. Protein product: CSARVTGGLNIQYF.

The chain is built from TRBV10-3 and TRBJ1-5; possible D gene TRBD1, 5 bases. Trimming shortened V by 3 bases and J by 9 bases, and 21 bases separated the two germline ends. Germline loops: CDR1 ENHRY, CDR2 SYGVKD. The CDR3 runs to 16 residues. The CDR3, as DNA: TGTGCCATCAGTGACACCGGGACGGACTCCGGGGTGCCCCAGCATTTT. Translation: CAISDTGTDSGVPQHF.

This clonotype was counted only a few times. This chain links TRBV5-1 with TRBJ1-1; 7 bases are shared with TRBD1. Looked up from germline, CDR1 is SGHRS and CDR2 is YFSETQ. J gave up 8 bases and V 2 bases, and 12 bases lay outside the gene matches. The CDR3 length is 15 residues. CDR3 sequence reads: CASSFFSPRDSEAFF. The CDR3 DNA follows: TGCGCCAGCAGCTTTTTTTCCCCCCGGGACAGCGAAGCTTTCTTT.

This clonotype was observed a few times. The rearrangement links TRBV12-3 or TRBV12-4 to TRBJ1-5, with 9 bases matching TRBD1. This CDR3 comprises 15 residues. V trimming: 6 bases; J trimming: 4 bases; junction bases outside the gene matches: 7. CDR3 nucleotide sequence: TGTGCCAGCAGGCAAGAGGGACAGGGAAATCAGCCCCAGCATTTT. Translation: CASRQEGQGNQPQHF.

The chain employs TRBV28 and TRBJ2-1, with D perhaps matching TRBD1 (5 bases). V gave up 6 bases and J gave up 8 bases, with 20 bases separating them. In germline, CDR1 is MDHEN, CDR2 SYDVKM. There are 15 residues in the CDR3. CDR3 bases: TGTGCCAGCAGGGAAAGACAGACCAGTAGGGATGAGCAGTTCTTC. As protein: CASRERQTSRDEQFF.

In regard to this clonotype: A read error may explain this, as a much larger clone is one base away. This chain links TRBV24-1 with TRBJ1-2, with TRBD1 as a possible D gene (6 bases). The CDR3 is made up of 14 amino acids. The germline V and J ends were trimmed by 4 bases and 4 bases, with 12 bases remaining between them. Germline CDR1 is KGHDR and CDR2 is SFDVKD. The CDR3 region is CATSDGDRSYGYTF. Written as DNA, the CDR3 is TGTGCCACCAGTGACGGTGACAGGTCCTATGGCTACACCTTC.

The chain has TRBV5-1 and TRBJ2-3, with no clear D. The V end was cut by 0 bases, the J end by 4 bases, with 9 bases between. This CDR3 is built from 14 residues. In germline, CDR1 is SGHRS, CDR2 YFSETQ. As DNA, the CDR3 is TGCGCCAGCAGCTTGGGTCAAAGGGCAGATACGCAGTATTTT. It codes for CASSLGQRADTQYF. Full variable domain (outside the CDR3, taken from reference TRBV5-1 and TRBJ2-3): KAGVTQTPRYLIKTRGQQVTLSCSPISGHRSVSWYQQTPGQGLQFLFEYFSETQRNKGNFPGRFSGRQFSNSRSEMNVSTLELGDSALYLCASSLGQRADTQYFGPGTRLTVL.

In its sample, this clonotype was seen many times. The chain is built from TRBV6-5 and TRBJ2-7; D may correspond to TRBD1 or TRBD2 (5 bases each). Germline-derived CDR1 and CDR2 are MNHEY and SVGAGI. The CDR3 sequence is 17 residues long. V was cut by 4 bases and J by 3 bases, with 22 bases left in between. The CDR3 sequence is CASSFSPGTVDRYEQYF. The CDR3 DNA reads TGTGCCAGCAGTTTCTCTCCCGGGACGGTTGACCGCTACGAGCAGTACTTC.

V usage is TRBV25-1 and J usage is TRBJ2-6, with TRBD1 identical over 12 bases. The V gene's germline CDR1 is MGHDK and CDR2 SYGVNS. V lost 1 base, J lost 3 bases, and 13 bases stayed unmatched. The CDR3 spans 21 residues. The CDR3 sequence is CASSESLRRGTGGSGANVLTF. CDR3 nucleotides: TGTGCCAGCAGTGAATCCCTCCGCCGGGGGACAGGGGGCAGTGGGGCCAACGTCCTGACTTTC.

This clonotype was seen a handful of times. The chain combines TRBV20-1 with TRBJ1-5; D possibly corresponds to TRBD1 (5 bases). CDR3 length: 13 residues. V was cut by 6 bases and J by 4 bases, with 13 bases left in between. Germline CDR1 DFQATT, CDR2 SNEGSKA (reference sequence). For the CDR3, the DNA is TGCAGTGCGGGGAGGGGAGTTAATCAGCCCCAGCATTTT. It yields the protein CSAGRGVNQPQHF.

This clonotype was observed a handful of times. This chain links TRBV11-2 with TRBJ1-1; D call uncertain. Trimming cost V 2 bases and J 4 bases, with 17 bases left between them. Per germline, CDR1 SGHAT and CDR2 FQNNGV. This CDR3 is 16 amino acids long. Written as DNA, the CDR3 is TGTGCCAGCAGCTTATCACTCCGGGAGGTGGGCACTGAAGCTTTCTTT. Its protein is CASSLSLREVGTEAFF.

This clonotype was counted ten times or more. The CDR3 DNA is TGTGCCAGCAGGGAGACTCCCCGGGGGTACAATGAGCAGTTCTTC. It translates to CASRETPRGYNEQFF. The chain has TRBV14 and TRBJ2-1; a possible D gene is TRBD2 (6 bases). V was clipped by 6 bases and J by 4 bases, with 16 bases between them. CDR3 length equals 15 residues. From germline, CDR1 is SGHDN and CDR2 FVKESK.

This clonotype was detected many times. The chain is built from TRBV28 and TRBJ1-2; TRBD1 matches 7 bases. This CDR3 spans 14 amino acids. The V segment lost 6 bases and the J segment 2 bases; nucleotides outside the gene matches: 6. Looked up from germline, CDR1 is MDHEN and CDR2 is SYDVKM. This chain's CDR3 is CASRSGQRNYGYTF. The CDR3 DNA is TGTGCCAGCAGATCGGGACAGCGAAACTATGGCTACACCTTC.

This clonotype was counted many times. The gene calls are TRBV6-5 and TRBJ2-6; D not resolved. The CDR3 is made up of 14 amino acids. Trimming shortened V by 6 bases and J by 4 bases, and 10 bases separated the two germline ends. The germline gives CDR1 MNHEY, CDR2 SVGAGI. CDR3 sequence (DNA): TGTGCCAGCAGCAGAACAGCCGGGGCCAACGTCCTGACTTTC. It codes for CASSRTAGANVLTF.

This clonotype occurred a few times. The chain links TRBV5-4 to TRBJ2-5, with D possibly called TRBD1 or TRBD2 (5 bases each). Trimming took 4 bases from V and 5 from J, leaving 15 bases between them. The germline V gene encodes CDR1 SGHNT and CDR2 YYREEE (reference sequence). This CDR3 region has 14 residues. This CDR3 is CASSPRDQRETQYF. In DNA, the CDR3 is TGTGCCAGCAGCCCACGGGACCAGCGGGAGACCCAGTACTTC.

The table lists this clonotype with many counts. This chain uses TRBV5-4 with TRBJ2-7, with TRBD2 matching 11 bases. The CDR3 extends over 15 amino acids. The trim removed 3 bases at V and 1 base at J, leaving 3 bases unmatched. Germline V gives CDR1 SGHNT, CDR2 YYREEE (reference sequence). CDR3 nucleotides: TGTGCCAGCAGCTCCGGGACTAGCGGATCCTACGAGCAGTACTTC. Encoded protein: CASSSGTSGSYEQYF.

This clonotype was seen only a few times. The V call is TRBV7-9, the J call TRBJ2-7; 12 bases match TRBD2. The CDR3 contains 15 residues. V shed 5 bases, J shed 5 bases, and the junction held 7 bases outside the gene matches. Germline V gene data show CDR1 as SEHNR and CDR2 as FQNEAQ (reference sequence). As DNA, the CDR3 is TGTGCCAGCAGCGCCGTACTAGCGGGAGGCGACGAGCAGTACTTC. Translated, it gives CASSAVLAGGDEQYF.

The CDR3 DNA sequence: TGTGCCAGTAGGCCCCCCGGGGGCGATGGCTACACCTTC. Its translation: CASRPPGGDGYTF. The rearrangement uses TRBV19 and TRBJ1-2; D is perhaps TRBD1 (6 bases). V dropped 6 bases and J dropped 6 bases, with 14 bases sitting between them. The CDR3 loop spans 13 amino acids. The germline CDR1 and CDR2 sequences are LNHDA and SQIVND (reference sequence).

This clonotype was seen ten or more times. The rearrangement links TRBV7-6 to TRBJ2-5; either TRBD1 or TRBD2 may supply D (5 bases each). Germline V CDR1 and CDR2: SGHVS, FNYEAQ. The CDR3 runs to 13 residues. With 4 bases removed from V and 5 bases from J, the gap between germline ends came to 11 bases. CDR3 sequence (DNA): TGTGCCAGCAGCTATCAGGGACGCGAGACCCAGTACTTC. The encoded protein is CASSYQGRETQYF. Supplemented by reference TRBV7-6 and TRBJ2-5, the full variable domain reads GAGVSQSPRYKVTKRGQDVALRCDPISGHVSLYWYRQALGQGPEFLTYFNYEAQQDKSGLPNDRFSAERPEGSISTLTIQRTEQRDSAMYRCASSYQGRETQYFGPGTRLLVL.

The rearrangement joins TRBV20-1 to TRBJ2-1; D call uncertain. This CDR3 has 14 residues. CDR1 is DFQATT, CDR2 SNEGSKA, per germline (reference sequence). V dropped 6 bases and J dropped 2 bases, with 14 bases sitting between them. Here the CDR3 reads CSAREPDPYNEQFF. Written as DNA, the CDR3 is TGCAGTGCCCGCGAACCAGATCCCTACAATGAGCAGTTCTTC.

In this sample, this clonotype turned up many times. The V call is TRBV28, the J call TRBJ2-1, with 7 bases identical to TRBD2. This CDR3 is 14 amino acids long. CDR1 is MDHEN and CDR2 is SYDVKM in the germline V gene. Losses at the gene ends were 6 bases for V and 4 bases for J; bases not matched to a gene: 6. CDR3 in DNA: TGTGCCAGCAGGAGTAGCGGGTTTTACAATGAGCAGTTCTTC. It codes for CASRSSGFYNEQFF. The variable domain in full, with the rest retrieved from reference TRBV28 and TRBJ2-1, is DVKVTQSSRYLVKRTGEKVFLECVQDMDHENMFWYRQDPGLGLRLIYFSYDVKMKEKGDIPEGYSVSREKKERFSLILESASTNQTSMYLCASRSSGFYNEQFFGPGTRLTVL.

This clonotype came up many times. The chain employs TRBV6-2 or TRBV6-3 and TRBJ1-1, with TRBD1 matching 9 bases. The CDR3 is 16 residues long. Germline CDR1 is MNHEY and CDR2 is SVGEGT. The V and J ends lost 2 bases and 5 bases, in that order; junction bases with no gene match: 9. DNA of the CDR3: TGTGCCAGCAGTTACATCAGGACAGGGGAAAAAACTGAAGCTTTCTTT. Its protein is CASSYIRTGEKTEAFF.

In its sample, this clonotype was seen many times. The chain couples TRBV6-2 or TRBV6-3 to TRBJ2-1; 11 nucleotides align to TRBD2. CDR1 MNHEY and CDR2 SVGEGT come from the germline V gene. V trimming: 2 bases; J trimming: 10 bases; junction bases outside the gene matches: 7. This CDR3 region has 15 residues. CDR3 protein: CASSYLTSGSGEQFF. The CDR3 DNA follows: TGTGCCAGCAGTTACCTTACTAGCGGGAGCGGAGAGCAGTTCTTC.